The 17 T cell receptor beta chains below come from one sample, sequenced in a study of T cell responses to AZD1222 COVID-19 vaccine. Sequencing was performed with immunoSEQ multiplex PCR; in TCRdb, only in-frame clones are kept and a portion is missing. The table lists tens of thousands of clones, about 92% of them singletons, with more than 4% in the top ten. The sample consisted of peripheral blood, taken on day 0 of AZD1222 vaccination. These receptors all come from an adult in good health.

The chain couples TRBV5-1 to TRBJ2-7, with TRBD2 matching 7 bases. In germline, CDR1 is SGHRS, CDR2 YFSETQ. This CDR3 comprises 14 residues. Trimming cost V 1 base and J 3 bases; bases outside gene matches: 4. The CDR3 DNA sequence: TGCGCCAGCAGCTTGATGGCGGGAGTCTACGAGCAGTACTTC. Translated, it gives CASSLMAGVYEQYF.

The V and J genes are TRBV6-5 and TRBJ2-5; maybe TRBD2 (5 bases). This CDR3 has 12 residues. Germline CDR1 reads MNHEY; CDR2 reads SVGAGI. V was trimmed by 6 bases and J by 5 bases, leaving 10 bases between them. CDR3 sequence (DNA): TGTGCCAGCAGGGGAGAGCAGGAGACCCAGTACTTC. Translated, it gives CASRGEQETQYF.

This CDR3 reads CAWTSDSGANVLTF. DNA for the CDR3: TGTGCCTGGACCTCTGACTCTGGGGCCAACGTCCTGACTTTC. The chain joins TRBV30 to TRBJ2-6; D gene ambiguous. V gave up 4 bases and J gave up 0 bases, with 7 bases separating them. The CDR3 sequence is 14 residues long. Germline V gene data show CDR1 as GTSNPN and CDR2 as SVGIG (reference sequence).

The chain has TRBV27 and TRBJ2-1; TRBD1 matches 9 bases. Germline loops: CDR1 MNHEY, CDR2 SMNVEV (reference sequence). The junction had 12 bases not matched to a gene; V was cut back by 6 bases and J by 6 bases. The CDR3 is made up of 16 amino acids. The CDR3 reads CASSYTPGQGSNEQFF. The CDR3 DNA sequence: TGTGCCAGCAGCTACACTCCGGGACAGGGCTCCAATGAGCAGTTCTTC.

In its sample, this clone was seen a few times. The rearrangement uses TRBV5-1 and TRBJ1-2; possibly TRBD1 for D (6 bases). Germline loops: CDR1 SGHRS, CDR2 YFSETQ. Trimming pared 1 base from V and 6 bases from J, leaving 10 bases between. This CDR3 has 13 residues. CDR3 protein: CASSLWGADGYTF. DNA for the CDR3: TGCGCCAGCAGCTTGTGGGGGGCTGATGGCTACACCTTC. Full variable domain (outside the CDR3, taken from reference TRBV5-1 and TRBJ1-2): KAGVTQTPRYLIKTRGQQVTLSCSPISGHRSVSWYQQTPGQGLQFLFEYFSETQRNKGNFPGRFSGRQFSNSRSEMNVSTLELGDSALYLCASSLWGADGYTFGSGTRLTVV.

The chain has TRBV5-1 and TRBJ2-7; 7 nucleotides agree with TRBD1. Germline-derived CDR1 and CDR2 are SGHRS and YFSETQ. The J segment lost 4 bases and the V segment lost 4 bases, leaving 8 bases of the junction unmatched. The CDR3 sequence is 14 residues long. The CDR3 nucleotides are TGCGCCAGCAGCCCCCAGGGGGATCTTTACGAGCAGTACTTC. This encodes CASSPQGDLYEQYF.

The V and J genes are TRBV24-1 and TRBJ1-5; no reliable D call. Trimming left V 4 bases short and J 11 bases short, with 14 bases between. The CDR3 consists of 13 residues. In germline, CDR1 is KGHDR, CDR2 SFDVKD. The CDR3 DNA is TGTGCCACCAGTGACCCGGTCGCCGCAGCCCAGCATTTT. Its translation is CATSDPVAAAQHF.

The CDR3 DNA sequence: TGCGCCAGCAGCTCCGGGGAGAGGACTGAAGCTTTCTTT. Encoded protein: CASSSGERTEAFF. This chain links TRBV5-1 with TRBJ1-1; the D is unclear. This CDR3 contains 13 residues. Trimming stripped 3 bases from V and 5 bases from J, with 11 bases between. The germline gives CDR1 SGHRS, CDR2 YFSETQ.

The V gene is TRBV5-1, the J gene TRBJ1-1; D remains unclear. Trimming left V 5 bases short and J 0 bases short, with 8 bases between. Germline CDR1 SGHRS, CDR2 YFSETQ. The CDR3 extends over 13 amino acids. The CDR3 nucleotides are TGCGCCAGCAGATCGGGGTTGAACACTGAAGCTTTCTTT. Translating it yields CASRSGLNTEAFF.

This chain's CDR3 is CATRAGGSTDTQYF. As DNA, the CDR3 is TGTGCCACCAGGGCGGGGGGTAGCACAGATACGCAGTATTTT. V is TRBV24-1 and J is TRBJ2-3; 8 bases agree with TRBD2. The CDR3 has 14 amino acids. Per the germline V gene, CDR1 is KGHDR and CDR2 is SFDVKD. V shed 7 bases, J shed 0 bases, and the junction held 2 bases outside the gene matches.

This chain uses TRBV18 with TRBJ2-7, with TRBD1 identical over 7 bases. The CDR3 sequence is 15 residues long. From germline, CDR1 is KGHSH and CDR2 LQKENI. V lost 3 bases to trimming and J lost 2 bases; unmatched junction nucleotides: 7. Written as DNA, the CDR3 is TGTGCCAGCTCACCTCCGGGACAGCGGACCTACGAGCAGTACTTC. This codes for CASSPPGQRTYEQYF.

The rearrangement joins TRBV7-6 to TRBJ2-1; no definite D call. Trimming took 10 bases from V and 0 from J, leaving 25 bases between them. CDR1 and CDR2 from the germline V gene are SGHVS and FNYEAQ. CDR3 length: 18 residues. The CDR3 sequence: CATSQSPPRASSYNEQFF. In nucleotides, the CDR3 is TGTGCCACATCGCAGTCCCCCCCGCGCGCTAGCTCCTACAATGAGCAGTTCTTC. The complete variable domain, with remaining parts taken from reference TRBV7-6 and TRBJ2-1, reads GAGVSQSPRYKVTKRGQDVALRCDPISGHVSLYWYRQALGQGPEFLTYFNYEAQQDKSGLPNDRFSAERPEGSISTLTIQRTEQRDSAMYRCATSQSPPRASSYNEQFFGPGTRLTVL.

V usage is TRBV25-1 and J usage is TRBJ1-2; D gene unclear. Germline CDR1 MGHDK, CDR2 SYGVNS. The CDR3 is 15 residues long. Trimming stripped 4 bases from V and 0 bases from J, with 12 bases between. This CDR3 is CASSAEVGANYGYTF. CDR3 nucleotides: TGTGCCAGCAGTGCCGAAGTTGGAGCTAACTATGGCTACACCTTC.

V gene TRBV7-2 combines with J gene TRBJ2-3; D remains unclear. V was pared by 3 bases and J by 6 bases, with 10 bases between. The CDR3 spans 13 residues. Germline V gene data show CDR1 as SGHTA and CDR2 as FQGNSA. Here the CDR3 DNA reads TGTGCCAGCAGCTTCGGGTTCAGGGATACGCAGTATTTT. This sequence encodes CASSFGFRDTQYF.

V and J are TRBV5-4 and TRBJ2-2; unclear D gene. CDR3 size: 17 residues. The V end lost 3 bases, the J end lost 1 base, and 16 bases lay between the germline ends. Germline values: CDR1 SGHNT, CDR2 YYREEE (reference sequence). The CDR3 sequence is CASSSLWKTGNTGELFF. CDR3 nucleotide sequence: TGTGCCAGCAGCTCCCTGTGGAAGACGGGGAACACCGGGGAGCTGTTTTTT.

The J gene is TRBJ2-1, the V gene TRBV11-1; D is ambiguous. The V gene's germline CDR1 is SGHAT and CDR2 FQDESV (reference sequence). CDR3 size: 15 residues. Trimming took off 5 bases at V and 7 bases at J, with 18 bases between the two ends. The CDR3: CASSPVGPFSNEQFF. The DNA of the CDR3 is TGTGCCAGCAGCCCGGTGGGCCCCTTTAGTAATGAGCAGTTCTTC.

This chain uses TRBV12-3 or TRBV12-4 with TRBJ2-7; D possibly matches TRBD1 or TRBD2 (5 bases each). This CDR3 has 12 amino acids. Trimming took 6 bases from V and 9 from J, leaving 15 bases between them. The chain's CDR3 is CASSNLGTRQYF. The DNA of the CDR3 is TGTGCCAGCAGCAACCTAGGGACCCGGCAGTACTTC.